The source of this TCR beta chain is a study of sequential checkpoint blockade in melanoma. As for the study in general: First-line arms were nivolumab then ipilimumab, or the reverse, randomized 1:1. Both treatment sequences were followed by maintenance nivolumab.

The treatment: randomized to nivolumab then ipilimumab (arm A) or the reverse (arm B). DNA-damaging chemotherapy had not been given to any patient beforehand. Live CD3+CD8+ CD19− CD56− cells were sorted from PBMCs. The method was immunoSEQ multiplex PCR; TCRdb's version includes in-frame clones alone and lacks a portion of them. The table records more than 9,000 clones, over 60% of them present only once. The CDR3 is 15 residues long. CDR1 MGHRA and CDR2 YSYEKL come from the germline V gene. J was trimmed by 3 bases and V by 1 base; bases with no gene match: 2. This chain links TRBV4-1 with TRBJ2-7; 11 bases match TRBD1. The sequences come from CD8+ T cells sorted from blood (inferred from file names), collected from a patient given nivolumab and ipilimumab in sequence. The sequence came from a human donor with melanoma. The CDR3: CASSQGGTGGYEQYF. CDR3 bases: TGCGCCAGCAGCCAAGGAGGGACAGGGGGCTACGAGCAGTACTTC.